This paragraph covers one T cell receptor beta chain sequence. As processed by the authors: Reference gene primer amplification gave estimated nucleated cell counts. The table came from immunoSEQ multiplex PCR; TCRdb's copy has only in-frame clones and leaves some out. V and J calls and clone size are those listed in that table; D and trimming were worked out from the DNA. The sample records roughly 250,000 clones, around 82% being singletons. This specimen comes from a study of blood T cell repertoires in COVID-19. Trimming cost V 5 bases and J 0 bases; bases outside gene matches: 1. The germline V gene encodes CDR1 SNHLY and CDR2 FYNNEI. The CDR3 has 16 amino acids.

Source material: peripheral blood. V gene TRBV2 combines with J gene TRBJ2-2; 12 bases are a match to TRBD2. The source is a human donor with COVID-19, enrolled during active disease. The donor label of this sample is uncertain. CDR3 nucleotide sequence: TGTGCCAGCAGTTGGACTAGCGGGACGAACACCGGGGAGCTGTTTTTT. Amino acid sequence: CASSWTSGTNTGELFF.